The 4 T cell receptor beta chains reported below all come from one sample, sequenced in a study of T cell responses to AZD1222 COVID-19 vaccine. Generated by immunoSEQ multiplex PCR, the TCRdb table keeps only in-frame clones and is missing some. There are about 170,000 clones in the sample; approximately 88% occur only once, and 0.85% to 1.1% lies in the top ten. The sequencing here drew on peripheral blood, taken 28 days after the second AZD1222 dose. These receptors all stem from an adult who received the AZD1222 COVID-19 vaccine.

The rearrangement links TRBV5-5 to TRBJ2-7; 9 bases fit TRBD2. Germline V gene data show CDR1 as SGHKS and CDR2 as YYEKEE (reference sequence). The J segment lost 5 bases and the V segment lost 0 bases, leaving 6 bases of the junction unmatched. The CDR3 length is 15 residues. The CDR3 loop reads CASSLGRGGINEQYF. Written as DNA, the CDR3 is TGTGCCAGCAGCTTGGGGCGGGGGGGCATCAACGAGCAGTACTTC.

This sequence joins TRBV7-2 and TRBJ1-5, with D possibly being TRBD1 (5 bases). The CDR3 is 16 residues long. Germline CDR1 reads SGHTA; CDR2 reads FQGNSA. The germline V and J ends were trimmed by 7 bases and 9 bases, with 25 bases remaining between them. The CDR3 spells CASIFLRGVLGGPQHF. CDR3 nucleotide sequence: TGTGCCAGCATCTTTTTACGGGGAGTCCTGGGGGGGCCCCAGCATTTT.

The rearrangement uses TRBV5-1 and TRBJ1-2, with D perhaps TRBD1 (5 bases). CDR1 SGHRS and CDR2 YFSETQ come from the germline V gene. V was trimmed by 5 bases and J by 5 bases, leaving 10 bases between them. CDR3 length equals 12 residues. The CDR3 reads CASRLDSYGYTF. CDR3 DNA sequence: TGCGCCAGCAGATTAGACAGTTATGGCTACACCTTC.

The genes are TRBV5-6 and TRBJ2-7; D unresolved. Germline assignment: CDR1 SGHDT and CDR2 YYEEEE. Trimming removed 4 bases at V and 1 base at J, with 3 bases between. The CDR3 consists of 11 residues. DNA of the CDR3: TGTGCCAGCAGCGGTTCCTACGAGCAGTACTTC. Protein: CASSGSYEQYF.